This T cell receptor (beta chain) was obtained from a study of Graves' ophthalmopathy and Graves' hyperthyroidism (dated by TCRdb to the late 2010s). In the study overall: Peripheral blood was collected at initial diagnosis, before any treatment. Following sampling, methimazole starting at 30 mg daily was administered to hyperthyroidism patients, and high-dose intravenous methylprednisolone was administered to ophthalmopathy patients. For training and testing, the 100 or so patients in the discovery cohort were randomly divided in a 7:3 ratio. The independent validation cohort included approximately 19 hyperthyroidism patients plus 17 patients who later progressed from hyperthyroidism to ophthalmopathy. TCR beta repertoire signatures were used to distinguish Graves' ophthalmopathy from Graves' hyperthyroidism and to predict progression to ophthalmopathy. In total, 135 blood samples were TCR-sequenced: 43 ophthalmopathy, about 75 hyperthyroidism and about 17 hyperthyroidism-to-ophthalmopathy patients. To explore V-J signatures distinguishing ophthalmopathy from hyperthyroidism, a discovery set of roughly 100 patients (fewer than 45 ophthalmopathy, roughly 56 stable hyperthyroidism) was enrolled. In about six hyperthyroidism patients, T-cell repertoires of thyroid tissue and blood were compared. Overall study results and their limits: No statistical method was used to set the sample size in advance, and the investigators knew which group each participant was assigned to. In validation, the model predicted ophthalmopathy progression with more than 55% sensitivity and less than 80% specificity; about a dozen predicted patients were CT-confirmed with GO in a median of approximately six months. Most of the expanded thyroid clonotypes with a frequency above 0.001 were also detected in blood, and it was suggested that the thyroid immune response may be reflected by blood repertoires. The 13-signature model separated ophthalmopathy from stable hyperthyroidism with roughly 89% sensitivity and 81.08% specificity in cross-validation, and 80%/75% in the test set.

This clonotype was observed a handful of times. Its antigen target is currently unknown. Base qualities were left out, and no much larger clone turns up one base away. For repertoire sequencing, TCR beta CDR3 regions were amplified from RNA transcripts. The first round was an RT-PCR using HTBI primers with the Qiagen OneStep RT-PCR kit, and this first round was followed by a second-round multiplex PCR, then size selection and purification. Libraries were sequenced paired-end with 100 bp reads on an Illumina HiSeq2000. The authors' pipeline ran thus. SOAPnuke was used to process the reads, throwing out any read that had adapters, had uncalled bases, had a mean Phred below 15, or lacked an exact constant-primer or identifier match. COPE v1.2.5 was used to merge the high-quality paired reads. Each unique nucleotide sequence was defined as a clonotype, and clonotypes were aligned to IMGT TRB V, D and J references with MiTCR v1.1. The analysis was limited to V-J combinations with a frequency above 0.0001, which together covered about 99% of repertoires. For each V-J combination, a TCR clonal expansion and chaos score was defined as the ratio of F50 clonal expansion to chaos observed in the TCRdist matrix. Welch's t-statistics and random forest were used to reduce features to about a dozen V-J combinations, which were fed into a naive Bayes classifier. The Morisita-Horn index was used to measure how similar the thyroid and blood repertoires were. TCRdb reanalyzed the raw reads on its own, using fastp at Q25 for trimming and MiXCR for clone calling, and kept in-frame beta chains. Identical CDR3 proteins give one entry, which carries the most common genes and DNA. The V and J calls come from TCRdb's annotation, not from the publication. Within this sample are about 210,000 distinct CDR3 sequences, with roughly 29% of them counted one time only. The leading ten clones occupy about 9.3% of the sample.

Patients with ophthalmopathy had moderately to severely active disease, with a Clinical Activity Score of 3 or more, a NOSPECS grade of 4 or more, and a disease duration of less than 3 months. Patients were excluded if they had other autoimmune diseases, uncontrolled infections, pregnancy or lactation. Diagnosis relied on clinical symptoms, serum thyroxine, TRAb, thyroid ultrasound and orbital computed tomography. Ficoll-Paque density gradient centrifugation was used to isolate PBMCs from approximately 11 ml of fresh peripheral blood. Total RNA was extracted using Trizol reagent, and RNA quality was checked on an Agilent 2100 Bioanalyzer. Its CDR3 holds 17 amino acids, cysteine through phenylalanine. Only the CDR3 region is kept as DNA, spanning 51 bases read in frame from base 1. V and J lose 4 bases and 5 bases, and a span of 23 bases separates them. According to the germline V gene, CDR1 reads KGHSH and CDR2 reads LQKENI.

The chain is assembled from TRBV18 and TRBJ2-5, and perhaps TRBD1 as D gene, on 5 matching bases. Sample: peripheral blood. This sequence was found in a man between 45 and 60 years old with Graves' ophthalmopathy. Donor details come from another sample of the same person, matched by shared clones. The CDR3 protein sequence reads: CASSHQLPQGSAETQYF. The base sequence is TGTGCCAGCTCACACCAACTTCCTCAGGGTTCTGCGGAGACCCAGTACTTC.